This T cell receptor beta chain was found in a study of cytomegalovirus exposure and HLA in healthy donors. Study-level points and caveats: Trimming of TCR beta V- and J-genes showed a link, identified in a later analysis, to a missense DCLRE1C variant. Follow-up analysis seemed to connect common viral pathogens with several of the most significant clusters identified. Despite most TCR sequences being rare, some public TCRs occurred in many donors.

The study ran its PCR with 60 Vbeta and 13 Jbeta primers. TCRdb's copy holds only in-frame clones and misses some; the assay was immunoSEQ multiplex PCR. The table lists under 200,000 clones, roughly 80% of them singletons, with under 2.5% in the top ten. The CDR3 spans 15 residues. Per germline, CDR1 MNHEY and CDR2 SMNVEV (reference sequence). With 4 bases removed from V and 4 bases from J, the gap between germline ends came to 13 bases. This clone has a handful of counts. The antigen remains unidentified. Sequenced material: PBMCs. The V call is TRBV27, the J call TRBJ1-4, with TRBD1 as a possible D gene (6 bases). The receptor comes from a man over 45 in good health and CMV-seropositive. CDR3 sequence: CASSSWDTFNEKLFF. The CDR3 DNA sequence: TGTGCCAGCAGTTCATGGGACACCTTTAATGAAAAACTGTTTTTT. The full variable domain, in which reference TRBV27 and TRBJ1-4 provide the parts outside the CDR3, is EAQVTQNPRYLITVTGKKLTVTCSQNMNHEYMSWYRQDPGLGLRQIYYSMNVEVTDKGDVPEGYKVSRKEKRNFPLILESPSPNQTSLYFCASSSWDTFNEKLFFGSGTQLSVL.